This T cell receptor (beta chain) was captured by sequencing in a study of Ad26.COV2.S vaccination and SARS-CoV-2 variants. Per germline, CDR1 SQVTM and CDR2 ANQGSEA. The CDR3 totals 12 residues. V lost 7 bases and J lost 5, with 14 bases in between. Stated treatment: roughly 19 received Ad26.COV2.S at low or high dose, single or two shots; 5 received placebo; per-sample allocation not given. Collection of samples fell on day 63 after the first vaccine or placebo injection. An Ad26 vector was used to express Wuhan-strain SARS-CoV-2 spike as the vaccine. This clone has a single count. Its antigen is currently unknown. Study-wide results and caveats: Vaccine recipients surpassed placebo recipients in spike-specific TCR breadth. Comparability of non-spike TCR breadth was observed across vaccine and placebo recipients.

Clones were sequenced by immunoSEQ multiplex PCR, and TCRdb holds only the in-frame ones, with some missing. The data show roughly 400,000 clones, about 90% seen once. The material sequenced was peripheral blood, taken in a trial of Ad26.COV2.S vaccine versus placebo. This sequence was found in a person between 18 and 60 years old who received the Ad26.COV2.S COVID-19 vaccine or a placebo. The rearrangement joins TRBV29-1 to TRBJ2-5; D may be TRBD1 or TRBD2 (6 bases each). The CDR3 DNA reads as TGCAGCGACGTCGGAGGGGGGGAGACCCAGTACTTC. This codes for CSDVGGGETQYF. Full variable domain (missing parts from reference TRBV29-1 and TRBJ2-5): SAVISQKPSRDICQRGTSLTIQCQVDSQVTMMFWYRQQPGQSLTLIATANQGSEATYESGFVIDKFPISRPNLTFSTLTVSNMSPEDSSIYLCSDVGGGETQYFGPGTRLLVL.